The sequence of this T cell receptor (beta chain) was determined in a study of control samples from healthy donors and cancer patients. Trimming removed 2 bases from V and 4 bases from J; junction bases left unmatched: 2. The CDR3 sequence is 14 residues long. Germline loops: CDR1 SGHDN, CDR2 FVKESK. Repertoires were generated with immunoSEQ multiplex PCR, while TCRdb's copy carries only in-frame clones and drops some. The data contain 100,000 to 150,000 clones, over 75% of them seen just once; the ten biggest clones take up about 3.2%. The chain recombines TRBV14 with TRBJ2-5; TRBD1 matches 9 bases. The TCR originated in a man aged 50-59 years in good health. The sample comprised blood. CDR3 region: CASSQPDRGETQYF. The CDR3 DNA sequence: TGTGCCAGCAGCCAACCGGACAGGGGAGAGACCCAGTACTTC.